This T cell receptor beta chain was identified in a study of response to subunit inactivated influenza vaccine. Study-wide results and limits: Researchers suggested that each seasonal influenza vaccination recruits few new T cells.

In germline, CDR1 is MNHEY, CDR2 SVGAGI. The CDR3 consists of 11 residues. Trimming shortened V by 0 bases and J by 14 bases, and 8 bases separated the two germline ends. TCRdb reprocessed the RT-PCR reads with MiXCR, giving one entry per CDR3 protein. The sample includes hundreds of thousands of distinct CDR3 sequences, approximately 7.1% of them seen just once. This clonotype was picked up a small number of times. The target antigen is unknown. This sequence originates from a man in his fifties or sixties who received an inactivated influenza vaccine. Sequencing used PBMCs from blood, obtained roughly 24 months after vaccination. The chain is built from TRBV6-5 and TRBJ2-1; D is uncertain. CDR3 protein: CASSYSRVEFF. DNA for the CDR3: TGTGCCAGCAGTTACTCGAGAGTGGAGTTCTTC.